Included here is one TCR beta chain sequence, with context. Its antigen remains unidentified. No much larger clone exists at a distance of one base, and base qualities are not known. These data belong to a study of T cells in Graves' hyperthyroidism and ophthalmopathy (dated by TCRdb to between 2019 and 2020). In terms of the full investigation: To identify distinguishing TCR V-J signatures, a discovery cohort of about 100 patients was used, comprising approximately 40 with Graves' ophthalmopathy and around 57 with stable Graves' hyperthyroidism. Prospective prediction of ophthalmopathy was tested in an independent validation cohort consisting of 18 hyperthyroidism patients and around 17 patients who later progressed to ophthalmopathy. For training and testing, the 100 or so patients in the discovery cohort were randomly divided in a 7:3 ratio. In addition, the study compared T-cell repertoires in thyroid tissue and in blood from five or six Graves' hyperthyroidism patients. Once sampling was done, hyperthyroidism patients were given methimazole at a starting dose of 30 mg daily, whereas ophthalmopathy patients were given high-dose intravenous methylprednisolone. TCR Vbeta CDR3 sequencing of around 130 peripheral blood samples (under 45 ophthalmopathy, some 75 hyperthyroidism and roughly 17 progressor patients) is reported in the paper.

TCR beta CDR3 regions were amplified from RNA transcripts. For the first round of RT-PCR on the TCR CDR3, the HTBI primer set was used together with the Qiagen OneStep RT-PCR kit. Libraries were constructed in a second round of multiplex PCR, after which size selection and purification were carried out. Libraries were sequenced paired-end with 100 bp reads on an Illumina HiSeq2000. The source study handled its data this way. SOAPnuke was used to process the raw data, removing reads that contained adapters or uncalled bases, had a mean Phred below 15, or lacked an exact match to the constant primer or identifier. COPE v1.2.5 was used to merge high-quality paired reads, and clonotypes were defined as unique nucleotide sequences. MiTCR v1.1 was used to align clonotypes to the IMGT TRBV, TRBD and TRBJ reference segments. Analysis was restricted to V-J combinations with a frequency above 0.0001, which covered about 99% of repertoires. A TCS score was defined as the ratio of F50 (clonal expansion) to E x V (chaos), with BLOSUM62-based TCRdist applied between CDR3 peptides within each V-J. Welch's t-statistics and random forest reduced approximately 520 V-J features to roughly 13, which were used in a naive Bayes classifier (R e1071). TCRdb reprocessed the public reads (quality trimming at Q25 with fastp, clone calling with MiXCR) and kept in-frame beta chains. A single entry per CDR3 protein holds the most common genes and DNA from its merged rows. Here the V and J calls rest on TCRdb's processing, not on the authors' analysis. This sample lists roughly 580,000 distinct CDR3 sequences; 46% were detected once. Approximately 8.2% of the sample goes to the ten largest clones.

The research as a whole found: In validation, the model predicted progression to ophthalmopathy a median of about 6.8 months before onset, with roughly 68% sensitivity and just under 75% specificity. Blood samples also contained most of the expanded thyroid clonotypes (frequency above 0.001), which suggests that blood repertoires may reflect thyroid immune responses. No statistical method was used to set the sample size in advance, and investigators knew the group allocation. In cross-validation, a model built on a 13 V-J signature told ophthalmopathy apart from stable hyperthyroidism with 85% to 90% sensitivity and about 81% specificity, and in testing the same model reached 80%/75%.

A patient counted as having stable Graves' hyperthyroidism if no progression to ophthalmopathy occurred over 18 months of follow-up. Hyperthyroidism patients were aged 18 to 65 years and newly diagnosed, with disease duration of less than 2 months. Patients with uncontrolled infections, other autoimmune diseases, pregnancy or lactation were excluded. Clinical symptoms, serum thyroxine and TRAb, thyroid ultrasound, and orbital computed tomography formed the basis for the diagnoses. Trizol reagent was used to extract total RNA, and RNA quality was then checked on an Agilent 2100 Bioanalyzer. From the cysteine up to the phenylalanine, the CDR3 has a length of 13 residues. The only DNA kept is the CDR3, 39 bases in frame from the first base. V loses 7 bases of germline sequence and J loses 3 bases, and the interval between the two ends is 12 bases. The germline V gene (reference sequence) supplies CDR1 LNHNV and CDR2 YYDKDF.

The source material was peripheral blood or thyroid tissue (not recorded which). The clonotype comes from a woman aged 18-29 years with Graves' hyperthyroidism. Donor details come from another sample of the same person, matched by shared clones. The chain is made from TRBV15 and TRBJ1-1; TRBD1 might be the D gene, on 5 matching bases. CDR3 protein: CATKWGRDTEAFF. The bases are TGTGCCACCAAATGGGGGAGGGACACTGAAGCTTTCTTT.